The 27 T cell receptor beta chains given below trace back to one sample, sequenced in a study of OX40 agonist ivuxolimab in advanced cancers. The protocol was immunoSEQ multiplex PCR, while the TCRdb copy is restricted to in-frame clones and leaves out a portion. This table holds roughly 72,000 clones, just under 95% found once. This sample comprised CD4+ or CD8+ T cells sorted from blood, obtained in a trial of the OX40 agonist ivuxolimab. The receptors here all came from an adult with an advanced solid tumor such as melanoma, head and neck, liver or kidney cancer.

V is TRBV12-2 and J is TRBJ2-1; the tabulated D call, TRBD2, remains unverified against the DNA. TRBV12-2 is assigned pseudogene status. CDR3 length: 16 amino acids. In DNA form, the CDR3 reads TGTGCAAGTCGCTTAGGACCCTCCGGGACTAAAGATGAGCAGTTCTTC. This gives the protein CASRLGPSGTKDEQFF.

The chain employs TRBV7-9 and TRBJ1-1; 7 nucleotides align to TRBD1. This CDR3 is 15 amino acids long. The germline V gene has CDR1 SEHNR and CDR2 FQNEAQ (reference sequence). The junction had 11 bases not matched to a gene; V was cut back by 6 bases and J by 4 bases. In DNA form, the CDR3 reads TGTGCCAGCAGTCACCTCCCGACAGGGATCACTGAAGCTTTCTTT. It yields the protein CASSHLPTGITEAFF.

The rearrangement joins TRBV6-1 to TRBJ2-3, with a weak D call TRBD1 (5 bases). V was pared by 6 bases and J by 4 bases, with 17 bases between. The germline CDR1 and CDR2 sequences are MNHNS and SASEGT. The CDR3 runs 15 residues. The CDR3 nucleotides are TGTGCCAGCAGAGAGAAACCAGGGTTTCCAGATACGCAGTATTTT. Residues: CASREKPGFPDTQYF.

The chain recombines TRBV5-5 with TRBJ1-1; perhaps TRBD1 as D (5 bases). The ends were cut back, 7 bases at V and 0 bases at J, with 10 bases in the middle. The CDR3 runs to 13 residues. The V gene's germline CDR1 is SGHKS and CDR2 YYEKEE (reference sequence). This chain's CDR3 is CASFLGVNTEAFF. DNA for the CDR3: TGTGCCAGCTTTTTGGGGGTGAACACTGAAGCTTTCTTT.

This clone has just a few counts. The chain uses TRBV7-9 and TRBJ1-6; possibly TRBD1 for D (5 bases). V lost 5 bases and J lost 5, with 13 bases in between. CDR3 length: 15 amino acids. Germline V gives CDR1 SEHNR, CDR2 FQNEAQ (reference sequence). The CDR3 sequence: CASSPYGAHNSPLHF. DNA of the CDR3: TGTGCCAGCAGCCCATACGGGGCACATAATTCACCCCTCCACTTT. Full variable domain (remainder filled in from reference TRBV7-9 and TRBJ1-6): DTGVSQNPRHKITKRGQNVTFRCDPISEHNRLYWYRQTLGQGPEFLTYFQNEAQLEKSRLLSDRFSAERPKGSFSTLEIQRTEQGDSAMYLCASSPYGAHNSPLHFGNGTRLTVT.

The chain uses TRBV4-1 and TRBJ2-2, with D perhaps TRBD2 (6 bases). Germline V lookup: CDR1 MGHRA, CDR2 YSYEKL. This CDR3 region has 15 residues. Trimming stripped 0 bases from V and 3 bases from J, with 8 bases between. The CDR3 reads CASSQEGLDTGELFF. For the CDR3, the DNA is TGCGCCAGCAGCCAAGAGGGACTGGACACCGGGGAGCTGTTTTTT.

This rearrangement joins TRBV6-5 to TRBJ1-1; D remains unclear. This CDR3 has 13 amino acids. V gave up 1 base and J gave up 8 bases, with 11 bases separating them. Germline CDR1 MNHEY, CDR2 SVGAGI. The CDR3 sequence is CASSYLGNSEAFF. CDR3 in DNA: TGTGCCAGCAGTTACTTAGGTAACTCCGAAGCTTTCTTT.

The rearrangement joins TRBV4-3 to TRBJ1-2; D unclear. V was clipped by 0 bases and J by 1 base, with 9 bases between them. Per the germline V gene, CDR1 is LGHNA and CDR2 is YSLEER. The CDR3 is 15 amino acids. CDR3 loop: CASSQDRWGNYGYTF. The CDR3 bases are TGCGCCAGCAGCCAAGATCGGTGGGGTAACTATGGCTACACCTTC.

The rearrangement links TRBV7-8 to TRBJ1-4; 8 bases fit TRBD1. The V segment lost 1 base and the J segment 2 bases; nucleotides outside the gene matches: 6. The CDR3 runs 17 residues. Germline CDR1 reads SGHVS; CDR2 reads FQNEAQ. The CDR3 DNA follows: TGTGCCAGCAGCTTAGGGACAGGGCGGTCCACTAATGAAAAACTGTTTTTT. Protein product: CASSLGTGRSTNEKLFF.

The V call is TRBV29-1, the J call TRBJ1-1; 7 nucleotides line up with TRBD1. With V trimmed by 7 bases and J by 2 bases, 7 bases remained unmatched. CDR1 is SQVTM, CDR2 ANQGSEA, per germline. This CDR3 spans 13 amino acids. CDR3 region: CSAPWDSNTEAFF. CDR3 bases: TGCAGCGCTCCCTGGGACAGCAACACTGAAGCTTTCTTT.

The gene calls are TRBV5-4 and TRBJ2-3, with 8 nucleotides matching TRBD1. Losses at the gene ends were 4 bases for V and 4 bases for J; bases not matched to a gene: 11. CDR1 is SGHNT, CDR2 YYREEE, per germline (reference sequence). The CDR3 is 16 residues long. Here the CDR3 DNA reads TGTGCCAGCAGCGCACCGACAGGGGTTGCAGCAGATACGCAGTATTTT. Translation: CASSAPTGVAADTQYF.

The rearrangement joins TRBV28 to TRBJ2-3; D uncertain. The V end lost 2 bases, the J end lost 2 bases, and 5 bases lay between the germline ends. Germline CDR1 is MDHEN and CDR2 is SYDVKM. CDR3 length equals 13 residues. The CDR3 region is CASSLAVTDTQYF. CDR3 in DNA: TGTGCCAGCAGTTTAGCCGTCACAGATACGCAGTATTTT.

This clone was counted once. J is TRBJ1-3 and V is TRBV9, with no clear D. V dropped 0 bases and J dropped 0 bases, with 10 bases sitting between them. Germline CDR1 is SGDLS and CDR2 is YYNGEE. This CDR3 region has 16 residues. CDR3: CASSVDGQSSGNTIYF. In DNA form, the CDR3 reads TGTGCCAGCAGCGTAGACGGGCAGAGCTCTGGAAACACCATATATTTT.

This chain connects TRBV15 to TRBJ1-2; D not certain. This CDR3 comprises 12 residues. The V end was cut by 8 bases, the J end by 6 bases, with 13 bases between. Germline loops: CDR1 LNHNV, CDR2 YYDKDF (reference sequence). The CDR3 here is CATGWAENGYTF. CDR3 sequence (DNA): TGTGCCACCGGTTGGGCAGAGAATGGCTACACCTTC. Drawing the rest from reference TRBV15 and TRBJ1-2, the complete variable domain is DAMVIQNPRYQVTQFGKPVTLSCSQTLNHNVMYWYQQKSSQAPKLLFHYYDKDFNNEADTPDNFQSRRPNTSFCFLDIRSPGLGDTAMYLCATGWAENGYTFGSGTRLTVV.

The chain recombines TRBV7-2 with TRBJ1-3, with unresolved D. Trimming removed 1 base at V and 0 bases at J, with 7 bases between. This CDR3 is built from 15 residues. Germline V gene sequence: CDR1 SGHTA, CDR2 FQGNSA. The CDR3 here is CASSLGGYSGNTIYF. As DNA, the CDR3 is TGTGCCAGCAGCTTAGGAGGGTACTCTGGAAACACCATATATTTT.

The chain has TRBV6-5 and TRBJ2-7, with TRBD1 as a possible D gene (6 bases). Germline V gives CDR1 MNHEY, CDR2 SVGAGI. The CDR3 spans 16 residues. Trimming left V 0 bases short and J 0 bases short, with 12 bases between. The CDR3 sequence is CASSYSRAGASYEQYF. As DNA, the CDR3 is TGTGCCAGCAGTTACTCAAGGGCAGGGGCCTCCTACGAGCAGTACTTC.

In this sample, this clone turned up once. The rearrangement joins TRBV15 to TRBJ1-5; D not resolved. The CDR3 has 13 residues. V dropped 4 bases and J dropped 6 bases, with 10 bases sitting between them. Per germline, CDR1 LNHNV and CDR2 YYDKDF (reference sequence). The CDR3 DNA is TGTGCCACCAGCATAGCCCGGGGTCAGCCCCAGCATTTT. As protein: CATSIARGQPQHF.

In this sample, this clone turned up once. The gene calls are TRBV27 and TRBJ2-2; D possibly corresponds to TRBD2 (5 bases). The CDR3 is 15 amino acids. V lost 7 bases, J lost 0 bases, and 12 bases lay in between. CDR1 is MNHEY, CDR2 SMNVEV, per germline (reference sequence). The CDR3 nucleotides are TGTGCCAGCATGGCGGGCAGATCGAACACCGGGGAGCTGTTTTTT. It encodes CASMAGRSNTGELFF.

The genes are TRBV28 and TRBJ2-1; D not certain. V was cut by 6 bases and J by 0 bases, with 12 bases left in between. The CDR3 runs 15 residues. Germline V gives CDR1 MDHEN, CDR2 SYDVKM. The CDR3 bases are TGTGCCAGCAGCCGATGGGGAAGCTCCTACAATGAGCAGTTCTTC. This gives the protein CASSRWGSSYNEQFF.

The genes are TRBV6-5 and TRBJ1-1, with D possibly matching TRBD1 (5 bases). The CDR3 totals 12 residues. In germline, CDR1 is MNHEY, CDR2 SVGAGI. Trimming cost V 5 bases and J 4 bases, with 8 bases left between them. This chain's CDR3 is CASSGGGTEAFF. In DNA, the CDR3 is TGTGCCAGCAGTGGTGGGGGCACTGAAGCTTTCTTT.

The J gene is TRBJ2-7, the V gene TRBV6-5; TRBD2 matches at 7 bases. CDR1 is MNHEY and CDR2 is SVGAGI in the germline V gene. CDR3 size: 14 residues. Trimming removed 2 bases from V and 2 bases from J; junction bases left unmatched: 3. The DNA for the CDR3 is TGTGCCAGCAGTTACGGTGCGGGGGCCTACGAGCAGTACTTC. This codes for CASSYGAGAYEQYF.

The V and J genes are TRBV27 and TRBJ1-1, with a weak D call TRBD1 (5 bases). CDR1 MNHEY and CDR2 SMNVEV come from the germline V gene (reference sequence). The CDR3 is 13 amino acids. V was cut by 4 bases and J by 1 base, with 7 bases left in between. This CDR3 is CASSYQGNTEAFF. The CDR3 nucleotides are TGTGCCAGCAGTTATCAGGGGAACACTGAAGCTTTCTTT.

This chain joins TRBV4-1 and TRBJ2-7; 9 bases line up with TRBD2. The CDR3 extends over 16 amino acids. V gave up 1 base and J gave up 3 bases; unmatched junction bases: 7. Germline loops: CDR1 MGHRA, CDR2 YSYEKL. The CDR3 DNA sequence: TGCGCCAGCAGCCAAGTCAATAGCGGGAGATTCTACGAGCAGTACTTC. It yields the protein CASSQVNSGRFYEQYF.

The chain is built from TRBV4-3 and TRBJ1-2, with no clear D. Germline CDR1 LGHNA, CDR2 YSLEER. Trimming shortened V by 5 bases and J by 8 bases, and 15 bases separated the two germline ends. CDR3 length equals 13 residues. The CDR3 region is CASSASVNWGYTF. The CDR3 region has the DNA TGCGCCAGCAGCGCAAGTGTTAACTGGGGCTACACCTTC.

Remarks on this clone: One junction end disagrees with the germline gene, perhaps due to a read error. The chain uses TRBV7-7 and TRBJ2-5; tentatively, D is TRBD2 (7 bases). From germline, CDR1 is SSHAT and CDR2 FNYEAQ (reference sequence). There are 16 residues in the CDR3. The DNA for the CDR3 is TGTGCTAGCAGCTTACTTCTGGGGGGGGGCATGGAGACCCAGTACTTC. Translation: CASSLLLGGGMETQYF.

The chain employs TRBV19 and TRBJ1-1; maybe TRBD1 (5 bases). The CDR3 runs to 15 residues. The germline V and J ends were trimmed by 1 base and 3 bases, with 12 bases remaining between them. Germline V gene data show CDR1 as LNHDA and CDR2 as SQIVND (reference sequence). This chain's CDR3 is CASSIGAGAYTEAFF. CDR3 DNA: TGTGCCAGTAGTATAGGGGCCGGGGCTTACACTGAAGCTTTCTTT.

This clone showed up just a few times. The V gene is TRBV2, the J gene TRBJ2-7; possible D gene TRBD2, 5 bases. This CDR3 is built from 13 residues. V was trimmed by 5 bases and J by 5 bases, leaving 13 bases between them. Germline CDR1 and CDR2: SNHLY and FYNNEI. The CDR3 reads CASSSPGSHEQYF. CDR3 nucleotide sequence: TGTGCCAGCAGTAGCCCGGGATCCCACGAGCAGTACTTC.